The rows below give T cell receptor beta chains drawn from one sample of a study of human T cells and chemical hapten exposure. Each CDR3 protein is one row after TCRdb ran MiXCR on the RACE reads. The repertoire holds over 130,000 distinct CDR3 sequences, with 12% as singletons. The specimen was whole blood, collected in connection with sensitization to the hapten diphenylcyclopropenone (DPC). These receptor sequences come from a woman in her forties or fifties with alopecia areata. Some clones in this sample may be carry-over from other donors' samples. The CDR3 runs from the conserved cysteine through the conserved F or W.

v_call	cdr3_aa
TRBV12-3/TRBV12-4	CASRRGSTDTQYF
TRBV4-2	CASSLTSGDEQFF
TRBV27	CASSFSGTGPYEQYF
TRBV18	CASSPGRSTGFFSYEQYF
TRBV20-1	CSADPGLGGYEQYF
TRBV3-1	CASSQVSSSYNEQFF
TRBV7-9	CASSSRARDSTDTQYF
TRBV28	CASSSTGTGGIDTQYF
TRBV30	CAWSKAGGYHEQYF
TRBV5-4	CASNLRTSPYEQYF
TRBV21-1	CASSPRGPGTNEKLFF
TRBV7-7	CASSPGLAGAGNEQFF
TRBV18	CASSPPGLAGGTETQYF
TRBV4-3	CASSLSPIATNEKLFF
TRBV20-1	CSAIGTVAKNIQYF
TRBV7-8	CASSLGWGNTGELFF
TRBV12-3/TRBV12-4	CASSLGSAVTQYF
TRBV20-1	CSARKLGGEGEQFF
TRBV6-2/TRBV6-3	CASSGRKGGGTEAFF
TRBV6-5	CASTSIWRPETQYF
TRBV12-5	CASVGGPGETQYF
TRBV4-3	CASSQDSTVPYGYTF
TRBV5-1	CASRRLAANTDTQYF
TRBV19	CASTTGTQADTQYF
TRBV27	CASSSQTNQPQHF
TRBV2	CASRYNEQFF
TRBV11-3	CASSRTGQGDGYTF
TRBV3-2	CASSQGPGLAGYEQYF
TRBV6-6	CASSPEGQGARVYF
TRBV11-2	CASSPPRDRGNEQFF
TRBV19	CASMRARGGQMDTQYF
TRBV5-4	CASSLMRDRGDTQYF
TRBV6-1	CASILAAHSYNEQFF
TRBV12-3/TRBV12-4	CASSLARRGTDTQYF
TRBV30	CAWSSGTGHEKLFF
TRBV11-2	CASSLSLAVQSSYNEQFF